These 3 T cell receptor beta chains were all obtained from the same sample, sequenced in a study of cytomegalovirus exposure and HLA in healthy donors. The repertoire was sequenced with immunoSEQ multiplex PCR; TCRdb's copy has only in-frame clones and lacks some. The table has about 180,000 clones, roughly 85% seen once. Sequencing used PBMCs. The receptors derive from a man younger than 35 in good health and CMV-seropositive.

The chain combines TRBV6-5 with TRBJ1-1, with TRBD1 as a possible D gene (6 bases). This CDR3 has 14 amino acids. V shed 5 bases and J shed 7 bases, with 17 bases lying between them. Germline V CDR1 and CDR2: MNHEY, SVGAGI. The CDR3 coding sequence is TGTGCCAGCAGTACCTCACAGGGATGGATTGAAGCTTTCTTT. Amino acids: CASSTSQGWIEAFF.

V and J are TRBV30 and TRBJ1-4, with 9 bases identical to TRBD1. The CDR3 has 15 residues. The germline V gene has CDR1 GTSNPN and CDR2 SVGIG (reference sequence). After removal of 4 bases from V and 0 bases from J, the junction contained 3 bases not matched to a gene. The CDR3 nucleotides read TGTGCCTGGACTCGGGACAGGGCAACTAATGAAAAACTGTTTTTT. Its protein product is CAWTRDRATNEKLFF.

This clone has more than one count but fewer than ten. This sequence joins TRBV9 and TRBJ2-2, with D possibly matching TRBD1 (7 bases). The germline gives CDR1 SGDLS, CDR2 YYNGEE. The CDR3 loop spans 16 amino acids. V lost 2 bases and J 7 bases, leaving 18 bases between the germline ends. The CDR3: CASSVDRDSPSGELFF. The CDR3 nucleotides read TGTGCCAGCAGCGTCGACAGGGACTCTCCGAGCGGGGAGCTGTTTTTT.